This T cell receptor (beta chain) was sequenced for a study of cytomegalovirus exposure and HLA in healthy donors. Turning to the study itself: A later analysis reported the same platform for the 90 to 150 validation repertoires and the approximately 720 first-cohort repertoires. General study points: Cytomegalovirus-associated status was assigned to fewer than 200 TCR beta chains. Per published reports, the classifier diagnosed cytomegalovirus status with high specificity and sensitivity.

The table came from immunoSEQ multiplex PCR; TCRdb's copy has only in-frame clones and leaves some out. The repertoire consists of a few hundred thousand clones, with roughly 90% occurring once and the leading ten covering 0.37%. Germline-derived CDR1 and CDR2 are MNHNS and SASEGT. This CDR3 is 15 amino acids long. The V and J ends lost 5 bases and 4 bases, in that order; junction bases with no gene match: 5. For this clone: Its antigen is not identified.

Among the roughly 110 subjects of the validation cohort, separate from the roughly 700-subject first cohort, were the donors. Sequencing was performed on PBMCs. The chain joins TRBV6-1 to TRBJ2-3; 11 bases agree with TRBD2. The sequence was obtained from a woman in her late teens or twenties in good health and CMV-seronegative. Written as DNA, the CDR3 is TGTGCCAGCAGTATACTAGCGGGGGCAGCAGATACGCAGTATTTT. Protein: CASSILAGAADTQYF.